One sample yielded the 28 T cell receptor beta chains listed below, sequenced in a study of blood T cell repertoires in COVID-19. The assay was immunoSEQ multiplex PCR, and TCRdb's table has in-frame clones only and misses some. The top ten hold roughly 1.2% of the sample, which has roughly 250,000 clones, about 87% seen once. The sequenced sample was PBMCs or T cells enriched from blood (not recorded which). Receptors were obtained from a woman between 40 and 50 years old with acute COVID-19.

The chain is built from TRBV28 and TRBJ2-3; tentative D call: TRBD1 (7 bases). This CDR3 is built from 16 residues. Trimming left V 6 bases short and J 1 base short, with 17 bases between. Germline V CDR1 and CDR2: MDHEN, SYDVKM. The CDR3 DNA reads TGTGCCAGCAGATCTACAGGGGCGGGACGCACAGATACGCAGTATTTT. The encoded protein is CASRSTGAGRTDTQYF.

This clone was recorded only once. This rearrangement joins TRBV3-1 (or the pseudogene TRBV3-2) to TRBJ1-2; 10 bases align to TRBD1. V gave up 4 bases and J gave up 4 bases; unmatched junction bases: 9. This CDR3 is built from 16 residues. Per the germline V gene, CDR1 is LGHDT and CDR2 is YNNKEL (reference sequence). The CDR3 DNA reads as TGTGCCAGCAGCCCAACGACAGGGGGCGCCTCCTATGGCTACACCTTC. It yields the protein CASSPTTGGASYGYTF.

V and J are TRBV6-2 or TRBV6-3 and TRBJ2-7; 11 bases line up with TRBD2. Germline-derived CDR1 and CDR2 are MNHEY and SVGEGT. Trimming at V came to 5 bases and at J to 4 bases, leaving 4 bases not matched to a gene. CDR3 length: 14 residues. The CDR3 DNA is TGTGCCAGCAGTCGGGGACTAGCGGTATACGAGCAGTACTTC. This codes for CASSRGLAVYEQYF.

The chain recombines TRBV9 with TRBJ2-1; 7 nucleotides agree with TRBD2. V dropped 7 bases and J dropped 8; count of bases not matched to a gene: 12. CDR3 length equals 14 residues. Germline CDR1 reads SGDLS; CDR2 reads YYNGEE. Here the CDR3 DNA reads TGTGCCAGCGCCAACCTACTTCGGGAGGATGAGCAGTTCTTC. Translating it yields CASANLLREDEQFF. The full variable domain, rest sourced from reference TRBV9 and TRBJ2-1, is DSGVTQTPKHLITATGQRVTLRCSPRSGDLSVYWYQQSLDQGLQFLIQYYNGEERAKGNILERFSAQQFPDLHSELNLSSLELGDSALYFCASANLLREDEQFFGPGTRLTVL.

This rearrangement joins TRBV5-1 to TRBJ2-7; D remains ambiguous. The germline V and J ends were trimmed by 1 base and 1 base, with 12 bases remaining between them. This CDR3 comprises 15 residues. Germline V gene sequence: CDR1 SGHRS, CDR2 YFSETQ. The CDR3 DNA reads TGCGCCAGCAGCTTGATGGCAATCCCTTCCTACGAGCAGTACTTC. Amino acids: CASSLMAIPSYEQYF. Based on the CDR3 plus reference TRBV5-1 and TRBJ2-7, the full variable domain is KAGVTQTPRYLIKTRGQQVTLSCSPISGHRSVSWYQQTPGQGLQFLFEYFSETQRNKGNFPGRFSGRQFSNSRSEMNVSTLELGDSALYLCASSLMAIPSYEQYFGPGTRLTVT.

Turning to this clone: Since a much larger clone is just one base distant, this may be a read error. The sample carries other DNA sequences with the same CDR3. The chain has TRBV28 and TRBJ1-1; the match to TRBD1 covers 7 bases. The CDR3 is 13 residues long. V lost 1 base, J lost 4 bases, and 0 bases stayed unmatched. Per germline, CDR1 MDHEN and CDR2 SYDVKM. This chain's CDR3 is CASSLSGGTEAFF. CDR3 nucleotide sequence: TGTGCCAGCAGTTTATCAGGGGGCACTGAAGCTTTCTTT.

The CDR3 nucleotides read TGTGCCAGCAGCTCCAGGGTAAACTATGGCTACACCTTC. Encoded protein: CASSSRVNYGYTF. V usage is TRBV7-9 and J usage is TRBJ1-2; a possible D gene is TRBD1 (5 bases). Trimming took off 4 bases at V and 2 bases at J, with 8 bases between the two ends. The CDR3 has 13 residues. From germline, CDR1 is SEHNR and CDR2 FQNEAQ (reference sequence).

This clone was seen a single time. The gene calls are TRBV10-3 and TRBJ1-2; 7 bases map to TRBD1. V lost 6 bases, J lost 3 bases, and 4 bases stayed unmatched. CDR1 is ENHRY and CDR2 is SYGVKD in the germline V gene. The CDR3 contains 13 residues. DNA for the CDR3: TGTGCCATCAGACCTACAGGGGACTATGGCTACACCTTC. Amino acid sequence: CAIRPTGDYGYTF.

The chain has TRBV12-3 or TRBV12-4 and TRBJ1-2; D is possibly TRBD1 (6 bases). The ends were cut back, 6 bases at V and 2 bases at J, with 10 bases in the middle. This CDR3 region has 13 residues. Written as DNA, the CDR3 is TGTGCCAGCAGCCGAACAGGGAACTATGGCTACACCTTC. This sequence encodes CASSRTGNYGYTF.

The gene calls are TRBV19 and TRBJ2-5; D is possibly TRBD2 (6 bases). Trimming removed 11 bases at V and 1 base at J, with 26 bases between. CDR3 length equals 17 residues. Germline CDR1 is LNHDA and CDR2 is SQIVND (reference sequence). In DNA form, the CDR3 reads TGTGCCTCCGCCGGGAAGCGCCAACGGGGGTTCCAAGAGACCCAGTACTTC. Encoded protein: CASAGKRQRGFQETQYF. The whole variable domain, remainder taken from reference TRBV19 and TRBJ2-5, is DGGITQSPKYLFRKEGQNVTLSCEQNLNHDAMYWYRQDPGQGLRLIYYSQIVNDFQKGDIAEGYSVSREKKESFPLTVTSAQKNPTAFYLCASAGKRQRGFQETQYFGPGTRLLVL.

The genes are TRBV5-4 and TRBJ2-5; maybe TRBD2 (6 bases). Germline lookup yields CDR1 SGHNT and CDR2 YYREEE (reference sequence). Trimming took off 1 base at V and 3 bases at J, with 13 bases between the two ends. The length of the CDR3 is 15 residues. The CDR3 DNA follows: TGTGCCAGCAGCTTGTTTTTCGGGGGTGAAGAGACCCAGTACTTC. This gives the protein CASSLFFGGEETQYF.

The chain has TRBV4-1 and TRBJ1-5, with 10 bases that match TRBD1. The CDR3 has 15 residues. Germline assignment: CDR1 MGHRA and CDR2 YSYEKL. J lost 7 bases, V lost 0 bases, and 3 bases had no gene match. The CDR3 bases are TGCGCCAGCAGCCAAGAGACAGGGGGCGTGCAGCCCCAGCATTTT. Residues: CASSQETGGVQPQHF.

This chain uses TRBV11-3 with TRBJ2-1; a possible D gene is TRBD1 (6 bases). Germline lookup yields CDR1 SGHNT and CDR2 YENEEA. The CDR3 runs 15 residues. Trimming stripped 5 bases from V and 0 bases from J, with 11 bases between. The CDR3: CASSPRQVSYNEQFF. DNA of the CDR3: TGTGCCAGCAGCCCGAGACAGGTCTCCTACAATGAGCAGTTCTTC.

The chain combines TRBV18 with TRBJ1-4; D is unresolved. The V gene lost 2 bases and the J gene lost 2 bases, with 18 bases spanning the gap. This CDR3 has 18 residues. CDR1 and CDR2 (germline): KGHSH, LQKENI. CDR3 region: CASSPTVVITGTNEKLFF. CDR3 DNA sequence: TGTGCCAGCTCACCAACCGTGGTGATCACGGGGACTAATGAAAAACTGTTTTTT.

This clone turned up a few times. The chain couples TRBV7-8 to TRBJ1-1; D is unresolved. The CDR3 covers 14 residues. The germline CDR1 and CDR2 sequences are SGHVS and FQNEAQ. Trimming took off 3 bases at V and 11 bases at J, with 19 bases between the two ends. Written as DNA, the CDR3 is TGTGCCAGCAGCTTTCGAATTAGTACTCGTGGTGCTTTCTTT. It codes for CASSFRISTRGAFF.

The V call is TRBV11-3, the J call TRBJ2-1, with 13 bases lining up with TRBD2. Looked up from germline, CDR1 is SGHNT and CDR2 is YENEEA. J was trimmed by 8 bases and V by 5 bases; bases with no gene match: 9. CDR3 length: 16 residues. CDR3 region: CASSPSTSGRLDEQFF. The CDR3 coding sequence is TGTGCCAGCAGCCCCTCGACTAGCGGGAGGCTCGATGAGCAGTTCTTC.

This chain uses TRBV5-5 with TRBJ1-6; tentative D call: TRBD1 (6 bases). This CDR3 is 12 amino acids long. Germline V gene sequence: CDR1 SGHKS, CDR2 YYEKEE (reference sequence). Trimming cost V 5 bases and J 9 bases, with 9 bases left between them. Written as DNA, the CDR3 is TGTGCCAGCAGTACAGGGCGTTCACCCCTCCACTTT. It specifies CASSTGRSPLHF.

This rearrangement joins TRBV7-9 to TRBJ2-5, with D possibly matching TRBD1 (5 bases). Germline V lookup: CDR1 SEHNR, CDR2 FQNEAQ (reference sequence). The CDR3 runs 15 residues. The V gene lost 3 bases and the J gene lost 8 bases, with 19 bases spanning the gap. The DNA of the CDR3 is TGTGCCAGCAGCTTGGTTAGGGGCCCTGAGTCCACCCAGTACTTC. This encodes CASSLVRGPESTQYF.

The chain carries TRBV6-4 and TRBJ1-1, with D unclear. CDR1 is MRHNA, CDR2 SNTAGT, per germline. V lost 3 bases and J lost 1, with 6 bases in between. The CDR3 extends over 13 amino acids. This CDR3 is CASSERENTEAFF. CDR3 nucleotides: TGTGCCAGCAGTGAAAGAGAGAACACTGAAGCTTTCTTT.

The chain is built from TRBV3-1 (or the pseudogene TRBV3-2) and TRBJ2-2; D may be TRBD2 (6 bases). The length of the CDR3 is 15 residues. CDR1 is LGHDT, CDR2 YNNKEL, per germline (reference sequence). V lost 0 bases, J lost 6 bases, and 11 bases lay in between. Written as DNA, the CDR3 is TGTGCCAGCAGCCAAGAAGGAGGGTTTCCCGGGGAGCTGTTTTTT. Translated, it gives CASSQEGGFPGELFF.

V and J are TRBV7-2 and TRBJ1-1, with D unresolved. Germline V CDR1 and CDR2: SGHTA, FQGNSA. The length of the CDR3 is 16 residues. Trimming removed 6 bases from V and 0 bases from J, with 17 bases in between. The CDR3 DNA follows: TGTGCCAGCAGTCAAAGAAACGGAGTCATGAACACTGAAGCTTTCTTT. Translating it yields CASSQRNGVMNTEAFF.

Only a few counts were recorded for this clone. CDR3 sequence reads: CSVDKGASLNYGYTF. In DNA form, the CDR3 reads TGCAGCGTTGATAAGGGGGCCAGCCTTAACTATGGCTACACCTTC. The J gene is TRBJ1-2, the V gene TRBV29-1; TRBD1 aligns across 7 bases. The CDR3 is made up of 15 amino acids. J lost 1 base, V lost 3 bases, and 8 bases had no gene match. CDR1 and CDR2 (germline): SQVTM, ANQGSEA.

The chain is built from TRBV10-3 and TRBJ1-2; 7 nucleotides agree with TRBD1. The CDR3 covers 15 residues. The ends lost 2 bases at V and 0 bases at J; junction bases unmatched: 3. The germline CDR1 and CDR2 sequences are ENHRY and SYGVKD. The CDR3 loop reads CAISEDDRANYGYTF. The CDR3 DNA sequence: TGTGCCATCAGTGAGGATGACAGGGCTAACTATGGCTACACCTTC.

The chain is built from TRBV30 and TRBJ2-1; 7 bases agree with TRBD2. Trimming cost V 2 bases and J 0 bases; bases outside gene matches: 1. In germline, CDR1 is GTSNPN, CDR2 SVGIG (reference sequence). The CDR3 spans 14 residues. The chain's CDR3 is CAWSPSGSYNEQFF. DNA for the CDR3: TGTGCCTGGAGTCCTAGCGGCTCCTACAATGAGCAGTTCTTC.

This clone was recorded only once. The V call is TRBV15, the J call TRBJ2-1, with a possible D match to TRBD1 (6 bases). The CDR3 runs to 17 residues. Germline V lookup: CDR1 LNHNV, CDR2 YYDKDF (reference sequence). With 0 bases removed from V and 10 bases from J, the gap between germline ends came to 22 bases. The CDR3 loop reads CATSRDGGTNLDAEQFF. DNA of the CDR3: TGTGCCACCAGCAGAGATGGGGGCACTAATTTAGACGCGGAGCAGTTCTTC.

This sequence joins TRBV11-3 and TRBJ1-4; D may be TRBD1 (6 bases). The V end lost 5 bases, the J end lost 2 bases, and 12 bases lay between the germline ends. The CDR3 runs 15 residues. CDR1 and CDR2 from the germline V gene are SGHNT and YENEEA. The CDR3 protein is CASSPSDRTNEKLFF. Here the CDR3 DNA reads TGTGCCAGCAGCCCATCTGACAGGACTAATGAAAAACTGTTTTTT.

This clone appeared once. The chain links TRBV7-9 to TRBJ2-2, with 7 bases lining up with TRBD2. The CDR3 runs to 17 residues. The trim removed 5 bases at V and 2 bases at J, leaving 11 bases unmatched. Germline V CDR1 and CDR2: SEHNR, FQNEAQ (reference sequence). Here the CDR3 DNA reads TGTGCCAGCAGCCCCCGGGCGGGAGCACTAAACACCGGGGAGCTGTTTTTT. Encoded protein: CASSPRAGALNTGELFF.

The chain uses TRBV28 and TRBJ2-5; 8 bases fit TRBD2. This CDR3 region has 16 residues. J lost 3 bases, V lost 4 bases, and 10 bases had no gene match. CDR1 MDHEN and CDR2 SYDVKM come from the germline V gene. The CDR3 region is CASSSTSGTREETQYF. CDR3 coding DNA: TGTGCCAGCAGTTCCACCTCCGGGACTAGGGAAGAGACCCAGTACTTC.